What follows are 24 T cell receptor beta chains derived from one specimen sequenced in a study of T cells in Graves' hyperthyroidism and ophthalmopathy. It was RNA transcripts that yielded the amplified TCR beta CDR3 regions. First-round RT-PCR with HTBI primers amplified the TCR CDR3 region. TCRdb passed the multiplex PCR reads through MiXCR, listing each CDR3 protein once. There are approximately 400,000 distinct CDR3 sequences in the sample; around 15% occur only once, and about 18% lies in the top ten. Sample: blood. The receptors were sampled from a woman aged 25 to 39 with Graves' ophthalmopathy.

This clonotype was seen a few times. The rearrangement links TRBV9 to TRBJ1-2; possible D gene TRBD1, 6 bases. The V and J ends lost 0 bases and 3 bases respectively, with 18 bases between them. CDR1 and CDR2 (germline): SGDLS, YYNGEE. This CDR3 is built from 17 residues. The CDR3 DNA reads as TGTGCCAGCAGCGTAGTATCGGGGGGCAGGGGAGACTATGGCTACACCTTC. Amino acid sequence: CASSVVSGGRGDYGYTF. The full variable domain, in which reference TRBV9 and TRBJ1-2 provide the parts outside the CDR3, is DSGVTQTPKHLITATGQRVTLRCSPRSGDLSVYWYQQSLDQGLQFLIQYYNGEERAKGNILERFSAQQFPDLHSELNLSSLELGDSALYFCASSVVSGGRGDYGYTFGSGTRLTVV.

This clonotype was counted many times. The chain couples TRBV9 to TRBJ1-1, with a possible D match to TRBD1 (5 bases). V lost 4 bases to trimming and J lost 0 bases, with 13 bases between them. The CDR3 is made up of 15 amino acids. In germline, CDR1 is SGDLS, CDR2 YYNGEE. The CDR3 nucleotides are TGTGCCAGCAGCATCGGGGGGGAGATGAACACTGAAGCTTTCTTT. Protein: CASSIGGEMNTEAFF. The variable domain in full, with the rest retrieved from reference TRBV9 and TRBJ1-1, is DSGVTQTPKHLITATGQRVTLRCSPRSGDLSVYWYQQSLDQGLQFLIQYYNGEERAKGNILERFSAQQFPDLHSELNLSSLELGDSALYFCASSIGGEMNTEAFFGQGTRLTVV.

This clonotype has at least ten counts. The chain joins TRBV20-1 to TRBJ2-5; possibly TRBD1 for D (5 bases). The CDR3 runs to 13 residues. Trimming shortened V by 3 bases and J by 4 bases, and 12 bases separated the two germline ends. The germline V gene has CDR1 DFQATT and CDR2 SNEGSKA (reference sequence). CDR3 DNA sequence: TGCAGTGCTAGGGTGTTGACAGCAGAGACCCAGTACTTC. Amino acids: CSARVLTAETQYF.

In its sample, this clonotype was seen many times. This chain links TRBV7-9 with TRBJ2-3; no definite D call. The germline gives CDR1 SEHNR, CDR2 FQNEAQ (reference sequence). This CDR3 contains 13 residues. The V end lost 11 bases, the J end lost 0 bases, and 12 bases lay between the germline ends. CDR3: CAEAPTSTDTQYF. The CDR3, as DNA: TGTGCCGAGGCCCCGACCAGCACAGATACGCAGTATTTT.

V usage is TRBV28 and J usage is TRBJ1-3; D is uncertain. Between the trimmed V and J ends, which lost 2 bases and 0 bases, there was a span of 11 bases. The CDR3 has 16 amino acids. Germline V gene data show CDR1 as MDHEN and CDR2 as SYDVKM. CDR3 in DNA: TGTGCCAGCAGTTTAGGTGCAGGACCCTCTGGAAACACCATATATTTT. The encoded protein is CASSLGAGPSGNTIYF. Looking up the rest from reference TRBV28 and TRBJ1-3 gives the full variable domain: DVKVTQSSRYLVKRTGEKVFLECVQDMDHENMFWYRQDPGLGLRLIYFSYDVKMKEKGDIPEGYSVSREKKERFSLILESASTNQTSMYLCASSLGAGPSGNTIYFGEGSWLTVV.

This clonotype was counted many times. The chain recombines TRBV18 with TRBJ2-3; a weak D match, TRBD1 (5 bases). Trimming removed 1 base from V and 0 bases from J, with 17 bases in between. The germline V gene encodes CDR1 KGHSH and CDR2 LQKENI. The CDR3 has 18 amino acids. In nucleotides, the CDR3 is TGTGCCAGCTCACCACTAGAAAGGGGCGCGAGTAGCACAGATACGCAGTATTTT. Its protein product is CASSPLERGASSTDTQYF.

The chain links TRBV20-1 to TRBJ2-1, with 11 bases fitting TRBD2. Looked up from germline, CDR1 is DFQATT and CDR2 is SNEGSKA (reference sequence). V dropped 5 bases and J dropped 4; count of bases not matched to a gene: 4. The CDR3 has 14 residues. The CDR3 spells CSASGLAEYNEQFF. DNA for the CDR3: TGCAGTGCTTCGGGACTAGCGGAATACAATGAGCAGTTCTTC.

In its sample, this clonotype was seen once. A much larger clone lies a single base off, so this may be a read error. This chain links TRBV10-3 with TRBJ1-1; tentative D call: TRBD1 (6 bases). The CDR3 spans 13 residues. V lost 3 bases and J lost 9, with 14 bases in between. Germline V lookup: CDR1 ENHRY, CDR2 SYGVKD. For the CDR3, the DNA is TGTGCCATCAGTGAAGCGCTGGGGGGCCAAGCTTTCTTT. It codes for CAISEALGGQAFF.

This clonotype was seen ten or more times. The rearrangement links TRBV18 to TRBJ2-7, with D perhaps being TRBD1 or TRBD2 (5 bases each). V lost 5 bases to trimming and J lost 2 bases, with 13 bases between them. Germline V lookup: CDR1 KGHSH, CDR2 LQKENI. The CDR3 extends over 14 amino acids. CDR3 protein: CASSARGAPYEQYF. The CDR3 coding sequence is TGTGCCAGCTCAGCGAGGGGAGCCCCCTACGAGCAGTACTTC.

This clonotype has ten or more counts. The genes are TRBV11-2 and TRBJ1-6, with no clear D. Deletions cut 1 base from V and 3 bases from J, with 16 bases between. Germline assignment: CDR1 SGHAT and CDR2 FQNNGV. The CDR3 loop spans 18 amino acids. CDR3 sequence: CASSLVRHQFYYNSPLHF. Written as DNA, the CDR3 is TGTGCCAGCAGCTTAGTTCGGCACCAATTCTACTATAATTCACCCCTCCACTTT.

This clonotype occurred a few times. The chain carries TRBV24-1 and TRBJ2-5, with D possibly TRBD1 on 5 matching bases. The CDR3 has 16 amino acids. CDR1 and CDR2 from the germline V gene are KGHDR and SFDVKD. Trimming took 5 bases from V and 3 from J, leaving 18 bases between them. DNA of the CDR3: TGTGCCACCAGTGGAGCTGGGCAGGGCGGTGAAGAGACCCAGTACTTC. This codes for CATSGAGQGGEETQYF.

This clonotype has at least ten counts. The chain recombines TRBV3-1 with TRBJ1-1; D is uncertain. The CDR3 is 15 residues long. CDR1 LGHDT and CDR2 YNNKEL come from the germline V gene (reference sequence). V dropped 0 bases and J dropped 1 base, with 9 bases sitting between them. CDR3 region: CASSQEVGTNTEAFF. Written as DNA, the CDR3 is TGTGCCAGCAGCCAAGAGGTGGGCACGAACACTGAAGCTTTCTTT.

The genes are TRBV6-1 and TRBJ1-2; 8 bases are a match to TRBD1. Germline-derived CDR1 and CDR2 are MNHNS and SASEGT. The V and J ends lost 6 bases and 0 bases, in that order; junction bases with no gene match: 9. The CDR3 spans 16 residues. Here the CDR3 reads CASRPRQGSTNYGYTF. CDR3 coding DNA: TGTGCCAGCAGGCCCAGACAGGGGTCTACTAACTATGGCTACACCTTC.

This clonotype was recorded many times. One end of the junction is discordant with germline, which a read error may explain. The CDR3 spells CASSYQTGLGTKAFF. The CDR3 bases are TGTGCCAGCAGCTACCAGACAGGCTTAGGCACTAAAGCTTTCTTT. The V and J genes are TRBV11-1 and TRBJ1-1; a weak D match, TRBD1 (6 bases). The V gene's germline CDR1 is SGHAT and CDR2 FQDESV (reference sequence). This CDR3 is built from 15 residues. The whole variable domain, remainder taken from reference TRBV11-1 and TRBJ1-1, is EAEVAQSPRYKITEKSQAVAFWCDPISGHATLYWYRQILGQGPELLVQFQDESVVDDSQLPKDRFSAERLKGVDSTLKIQPAELGDSAMYLCASSYQTGLGTKAFFGQGTRLTVV.

The chain has TRBV27 and TRBJ2-3; unclear D gene. The V end was cut by 6 bases, the J end by 0 bases, with 10 bases between. Germline values: CDR1 MNHEY, CDR2 SMNVEV (reference sequence). The CDR3 has 14 amino acids. The CDR3 loop reads CASSRIGSTDTQYF. The DNA of the CDR3 is TGTGCCAGCAGCCGAATAGGAAGCACAGATACGCAGTATTTT.

This clonotype was seen a handful of times. The chain has TRBV27 and TRBJ2-7; 8 bases line up with TRBD1. This CDR3 is built from 16 residues. Trimming at V came to 10 bases and at J to 5 bases, leaving 19 bases not matched to a gene. Germline lookup yields CDR1 MNHEY and CDR2 SMNVEV (reference sequence). For the CDR3, the DNA is TGTGCCACTCTTTTCAGGACAGGGTCGGTGATTGACGAGCAGTACTTC. Encoded protein: CATLFRTGSVIDEQYF.

The chain couples TRBV7-2 to TRBJ2-3; 13 nucleotides match TRBD2. Germline CDR1 SGHTA, CDR2 FQGNSA. V trimming: 1 base; J trimming: 2 bases; junction bases outside the gene matches: 12. This CDR3 contains 20 residues. The CDR3 reads CASSLGGGGLAGTDTDTQYF. Written as DNA, the CDR3 is TGTGCCAGCAGCTTAGGCGGTGGGGGACTAGCGGGGACCGACACAGATACGCAGTATTTT.

The sample holds a few counts of this clonotype. This sequence joins TRBV5-5 and TRBJ2-5; 11 bases map to TRBD2. This CDR3 has 17 residues. Germline V gene sequence: CDR1 SGHKS, CDR2 YYEKEE (reference sequence). V shed 4 bases and J 4 bases; nucleotides not matched to a gene: 12. Here the CDR3 reads CASSPTSSGGAGETQYF. CDR3 DNA: TGTGCCAGCAGCCCCACGAGTAGCGGGGGGGCAGGAGAGACCCAGTACTTC.

This clonotype appeared many times. The chain joins TRBV11-2 to TRBJ2-2; 10 bases map to TRBD1. J gave up 5 bases and V 2 bases, and 17 bases lay outside the gene matches. Germline CDR1 reads SGHAT; CDR2 reads FQNNGV. The CDR3 extends over 20 amino acids. CDR3 sequence: CASSLPRPSSGTGVTGELFF. CDR3 coding DNA: TGTGCCAGCAGCTTACCGCGCCCCTCTTCCGGGACAGGGGTTACCGGGGAGCTGTTTTTT.

This clonotype was picked up many times. V and J are TRBV27 and TRBJ2-1; D not resolved. CDR3 length: 13 amino acids. CDR1 MNHEY and CDR2 SMNVEV come from the germline V gene (reference sequence). Trimming stripped 2 bases from V and 4 bases from J, with 6 bases between. The CDR3 region is CASSLRVYNEQFF. The CDR3 bases are TGTGCCAGCAGTTTAAGAGTATACAATGAGCAGTTCTTC.

This clonotype was seen at least ten times. This chain uses TRBV10-1 with TRBJ1-1; D is undetermined. The germline CDR1 and CDR2 sequences are WNHNN and SYGVQD (reference sequence). Between the trimmed V and J ends, which lost 4 bases and 4 bases, there was a span of 13 bases. The CDR3 spans 14 residues. For the CDR3, the DNA is TGCGCCAGCAGTGTCGGGATCTTGGGCACTGAAGCTTTCTTT. Protein product: CASSVGILGTEAFF.

This clonotype has more than one count but fewer than ten. The chain links TRBV6-2 or TRBV6-3 to TRBJ1-2, with 7 nucleotides matching TRBD1. There are 15 residues in the CDR3. The ends lost 2 bases at V and 4 bases at J; junction bases unmatched: 7. CDR1 is MNHEY, CDR2 SVGEGT, per germline. CDR3 sequence (DNA): TGTGCCAGCAGTTACCAAGAGGGGGCGGGCTATGGCTACACCTTC. Its translation is CASSYQEGAGYGYTF.

Comment on this clonotype: A clone one base away is much larger, so this may be a read error. V and J are TRBV28 and TRBJ1-2; 7 bases match TRBD1. Germline CDR1 and CDR2: MDHEN and SYDVKM. With 3 bases clipped from V and 4 bases from J, the junction kept 8 bases outside the gene matches. The CDR3 spans 15 residues. Written as DNA, the CDR3 is TGTGCCAGCAGTTTCCCCCAGGGGGGGAGCTATGGCTACACCTTC. This translates into CASSFPQGGSYGYTF.

In this sample, this clonotype turned up many times. J is TRBJ2-7 and V is TRBV7-9, with a weak D call TRBD2 (7 bases). The germline CDR1 and CDR2 sequences are SEHNR and FQNEAQ (reference sequence). The V and J ends lost 0 bases and 3 bases respectively, with 9 bases between them. The CDR3 is made up of 14 amino acids. The CDR3 region is CASSLAGGLYEQYF. Written as DNA, the CDR3 is TGTGCCAGCAGCTTAGCCGGGGGGCTCTACGAGCAGTACTTC.